The rows below give T cell receptor beta chains drawn from one sample of a study of Tregs in tolerant kidney transplant recipients. The data were produced by immunoSEQ multiplex PCR, yet TCRdb's version contains in-frame clones alone and is incomplete. The table records hundreds of thousands of clones, 65% to 85% of them present only once. The material sequenced was CD4+ T cells from blood. The receptors here all came from a human donor in good health. Each CDR3 is given with its conserved first and last residue. D genes are given only for firm matches. Rows may omit the clone size; those that give it use once, few, many or a size class.

abundance	v_gene	j_gene	d_gene	CDR3aa	CDR3nt
.	TRBV7-9	TRBJ2-2	.	CASSLVPTGELFF	TGTGCCAGCAGCTTGGTTCCGACCGGGGAGCTGTTTTTT
.	TRBV2	TRBJ2-7	TRBD1	CASSLDRDSYEQYF	TGTGCCAGCAGTCTCGACAGGGATTCTTACGAGCAGTACTTC
.	TRBV6-6	TRBJ2-7	.	CASSYSGRQYF	TGTGCCAGCAGTTACTCAGGCAGGCAGTACTTC
.	TRBV4-1	TRBJ2-7	.	CASSPAGVPYEQYF	TGCGCCAGCAGCCCCGCCGGGGTCCCCTACGAGCAGTACTTC
.	TRBV4-2	TRBJ2-1	TRBD2	CASSQEGTSGYNNEQFF	TGTGCCAGCAGCCAAGAGGGGACTAGCGGTTATAACAATGAGCAGTTCTTC
.	TRBV29-1	TRBJ1-3	.	CSVELFSGNTIYF	TGCAGCGTTGAACTCTTCTCTGGAAACACCATATATTTT
.	TRBV6-1	TRBJ2-3	.	CASSEQRGSDTQYF	TGTGCCAGCAGTGAACAGAGGGGATCAGATACGCAGTATTTT
.	TRBV30	TRBJ1-2	.	CAWMSRTNYGYTF	TGTGCCTGGATGTCGCGCACTAACTATGGCTACACCTTC
.	TRBV25-1	TRBJ1-6	.	CASSETHAYNSPLHF	TGTGCCAGCAGTGAGACCCATGCCTATAATTCACCCCTCCACTTT
.	TRBV7-2	TRBJ2-1	.	CASSLPSWGRLNEQFF	TGTGCCAGCAGCTTACCTTCCTGGGGGAGGTTAAATGAGCAGTTCTTC
many	TRBV27	TRBJ2-1	.	CASSSVSAGRSYNEQFF	TGTGCCAGCAGTTCAGTTTCGGCAGGACGCTCCTACAATGAGCAGTTCTTC
.	TRBV30	TRBJ2-7	TRBD1	CAWSSGQFEQYF	TGTGCCTGGAGTTCGGGACAGTTCGAGCAGTACTTC
few	TRBV1	TRBJ2-4	.	CTSSQDRAKNIQYF	TGCACCAGCAGCCAAGACAGGGCCAAAAACATTCAGTACTTC
.	TRBV5-4	TRBJ2-5	.	CASSLTGTRTEETQYF	TGTGCCAGCAGCCTGACCGGGACACGGACAGAGGAGACCCAGTACTTC
.	TRBV19	TRBJ2-3	TRBD2	CASSIWGLARKKDTDTQYF	TGTGCCAGTAGTATATGGGGACTAGCGAGGAAGAAGGACACAGATACGCAGTATTTT
.	TRBV2	TRBJ1-5	TRBD1	CATGDRINQPQHF	TGTGCAACAGGGGACAGAATCAATCAGCCCCAGCATTTT
.	TRBV5-1	TRBJ2-6	.	CASSLGPTASFSGANVLTF	TGCGCCAGCAGCTTGGGCCCGACAGCTTCATTCTCTGGGGCCAACGTCCTGACTTTC